The rows below give T cell receptor beta chains drawn from one sample of a study of neoadjuvant anti-PD-1 for oral cavity cancer. Here immunoSEQ multiplex PCR was the method, and the copy in TCRdb shows in-frame clones only, minus some. The profile shows around 5,700 clones, approximately 53% of them singletons. The input for sequencing was tumor tissue, taken after nivolumab (anti-PD-1) treatment. The receptors derive from a person aged 40-85 years with oral cavity squamous cell carcinoma. Both conserved end residues are part of each CDR3. Fields, in order: clone size, V gene, J gene, D gene, CDR3 protein, CDR3 DNA. A D gene is named only where the DNA matches it firmly. Size is stated for part of the rows, as once, few or many counts, or as a class when the clone is expanded.

NA	TRBV9	TRBJ2-2	TRBD2	CASSVVVAGITGELFF	TGTGCCAGCAGCGTAGTGGTAGCGGGGATCACCGGGGAGCTGTTTTTT
NA	TRBV29-1	TRBJ1-1	NA	CSAGADLNTEAFF	TGCAGCGCCGGGGCCGACCTGAACACTGAAGCTTTCTTT
few	TRBV19	TRBJ1-5	NA	CASSIRQLSNQPQHF	TGTGCCAGTAGTATCCGACAGCTTAGCAATCAGCCCCAGCATTTT
NA	TRBV2	TRBJ1-4	NA	CASSEAESNEKLFF	TGTGCCAGCAGTGAAGCGGAGAGTAATGAAAAACTGTTTTTT
NA	TRBV6-1	TRBJ1-5	NA	CASSVTGFSNQPQHF	TGTGCCAGCAGTGTTACAGGGTTCAGCAATCAGCCCCAGCATTTT
NA	TRBV2	TRBJ1-2	NA	CASKAYGYTF	TGTGCCAGCAAAGCATATGGCTACACCTTC
NA	TRBV15	TRBJ1-2	TRBD1	CATSSDRGIHGYTF	TGTGCCACCAGCTCGGACAGGGGGATCCATGGCTACACCTTC
few	TRBV4-2	TRBJ1-4	TRBD1	CASSQARAGGREKLFF	TGTGCCAGCAGCCAAGCTCGGGCAGGGGGCCGGGAAAAACTGTTTTTT
NA	TRBV18	TRBJ2-2	NA	CASSVRGMDTGELFF	TGTGCCAGCTCTGTCAGGGGAATGGACACCGGGGAGCTGTTTTTT
NA	TRBV27	TRBJ2-2	NA	CASSLISGGARRLKTSGELFF	TGTGCCAGCAGTTTAATATCGGGCGGGGCTAGGAGGTTGAAGACATCCGGGGAGCTGTTTTTT
NA	TRBV7-2	TRBJ2-5	NA	CASSMGQVGETQYF	TGTGCCAGCAGTATGGGTCAGGTTGGGGAGACCCAGTACTTC
NA	TRBV7-2	TRBJ2-7	NA	CASSSSRYEQYF	TGTGCCAGCAGCTCGTCTAGGTACGAGCAGTACTTC
NA	TRBV7-9	TRBJ2-1	TRBD2	CASSSPGLAHNEQFF	TGTGCCAGCAGTTCTCCGGGACTAGCCCACAATGAGCAGTTCTTC
NA	TRBV5-1	TRBJ2-5	NA	CASSLDGRGLAETQYF	TGCGCCAGCAGCTTGGATGGGAGGGGGCTGGCAGAGACCCAGTACTTC
NA	TRBV5-1	TRBJ1-1	NA	CASSPSRGNTEAFF	TGCGCCAGCAGCCCTTCCCGGGGGAACACTGAAGCTTTCTTT